This entry features one TCR beta chain sequence. Clones were read by immunoSEQ multiplex PCR, and TCRdb kept only the in-frame ones, dropping some. Of about 70,000 clones listed, almost 99% were seen once; the top ten hold 0.2% to 0.25%. The CDR3 consists of 15 residues. The record originates from a study of technical replicates of blood from a few donors. Sample: T cells isolated from PBMCs. This chain links TRBV21-1 with TRBJ1-4; the table's D call, TRBD1, was not checked against the DNA. TRBV21-1 is a pseudogene locus. The clonotype originates from a human donor in good health. CDR3 DNA sequence: TGTGCCAGCACCTTACCCGGGACAGGGCCAGGAAAACTGTTTTTT. It encodes CASTLPGTGPGKLFF.